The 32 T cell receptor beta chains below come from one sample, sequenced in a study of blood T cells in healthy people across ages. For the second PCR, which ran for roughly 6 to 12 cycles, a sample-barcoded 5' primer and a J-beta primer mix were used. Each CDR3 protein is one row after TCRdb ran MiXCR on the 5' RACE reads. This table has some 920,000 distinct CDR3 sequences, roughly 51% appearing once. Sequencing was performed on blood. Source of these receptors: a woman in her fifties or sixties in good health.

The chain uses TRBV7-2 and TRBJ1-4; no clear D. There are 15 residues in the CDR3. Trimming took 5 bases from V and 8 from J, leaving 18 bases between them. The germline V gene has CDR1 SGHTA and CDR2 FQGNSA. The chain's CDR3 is CASSKERLAGEKLFF. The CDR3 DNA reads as TGTGCCAGCAGCAAGGAGCGTTTGGCAGGCGAAAAACTGTTTTTT. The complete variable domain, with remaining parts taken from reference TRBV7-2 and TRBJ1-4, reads GAGVSQSPSNKVTEKGKDVELRCDPISGHTALYWYRQSLGQGLEFLIYFQGNSAPDKSGLPSDRFSAERTGGSVSTLTIQRTQQEDSAVYLCASSKERLAGEKLFFGSGTQLSVL.

CDR3 nucleotides: TGTGCCAGCAGCTTAGGGGGACTAGCGGGAGGCCCGGGAGATACGCAGTATTTT. It encodes CASSLGGLAGGPGDTQYF. The chain has TRBV11-2 and TRBJ2-3; 15 positions agree with TRBD2. Germline V lookup: CDR1 SGHAT, CDR2 FQNNGV. This CDR3 has 18 residues. Unmatched junction bases numbered 7, after V lost 1 base and J lost 5 bases.

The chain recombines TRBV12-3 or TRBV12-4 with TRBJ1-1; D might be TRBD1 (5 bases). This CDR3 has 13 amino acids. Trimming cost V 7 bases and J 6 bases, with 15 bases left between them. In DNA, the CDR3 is TGTGCCAGCATAGTTGGGGCTTACGCTGAAGCTTTCTTT. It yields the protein CASIVGAYAEAFF.

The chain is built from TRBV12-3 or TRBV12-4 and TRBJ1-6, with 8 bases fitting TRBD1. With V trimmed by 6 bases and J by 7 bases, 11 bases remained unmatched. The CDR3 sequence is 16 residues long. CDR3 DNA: TGTGCCAGCAGGATCTCAGGGGGCCTGGGGAATTCACCCCTCCACTTT. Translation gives CASRISGGLGNSPLHF.

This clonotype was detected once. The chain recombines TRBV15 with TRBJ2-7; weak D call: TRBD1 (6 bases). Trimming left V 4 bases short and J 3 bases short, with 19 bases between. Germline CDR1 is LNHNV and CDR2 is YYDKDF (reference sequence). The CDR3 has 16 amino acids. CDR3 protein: CATSTPGQIGNYEQYF. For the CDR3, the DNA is TGTGCCACCAGCACCCCCGGACAGATTGGGAACTACGAGCAGTACTTC.

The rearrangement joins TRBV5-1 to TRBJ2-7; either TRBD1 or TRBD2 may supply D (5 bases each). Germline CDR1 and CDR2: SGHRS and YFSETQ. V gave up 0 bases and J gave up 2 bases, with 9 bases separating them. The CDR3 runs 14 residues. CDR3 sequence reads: CASSLDGAPYEQYF. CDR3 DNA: TGCGCCAGCAGCTTGGACGGGGCCCCCTACGAGCAGTACTTC.

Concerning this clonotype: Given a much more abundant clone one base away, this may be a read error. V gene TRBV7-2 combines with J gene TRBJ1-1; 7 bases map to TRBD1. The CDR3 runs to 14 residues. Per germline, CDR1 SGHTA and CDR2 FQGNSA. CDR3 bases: TGTGCCTGCAGCTTAGACAGGGTGAACACTGAAGCTTTCTTT. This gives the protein CACSLDRVNTEAFF.

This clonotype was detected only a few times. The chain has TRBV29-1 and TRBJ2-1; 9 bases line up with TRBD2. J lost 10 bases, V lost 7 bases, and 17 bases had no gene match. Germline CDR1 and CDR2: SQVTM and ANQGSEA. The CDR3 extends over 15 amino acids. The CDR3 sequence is CSAPGVSGSSKEQFF. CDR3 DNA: TGCAGCGCTCCGGGGGTTAGCGGGAGTTCAAAGGAGCAGTTCTTC.

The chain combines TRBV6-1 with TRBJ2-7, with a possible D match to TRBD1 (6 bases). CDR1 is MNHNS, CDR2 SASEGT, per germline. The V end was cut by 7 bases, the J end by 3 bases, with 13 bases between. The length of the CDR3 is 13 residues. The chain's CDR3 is CASMNRDIYEQYF. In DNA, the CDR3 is TGTGCCAGCATGAACAGGGATATCTACGAGCAGTACTTC.

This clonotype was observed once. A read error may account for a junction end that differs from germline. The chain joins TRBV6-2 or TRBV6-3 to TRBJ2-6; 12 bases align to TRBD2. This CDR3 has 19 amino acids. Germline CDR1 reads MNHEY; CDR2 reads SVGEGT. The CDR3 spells CASSYTAGLAGPGASVLTF. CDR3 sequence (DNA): TGTGCCAGCAGCTATACAGCGGGACTAGCGGGCCCTGGGGCCAGCGTCCTGACTTTC.

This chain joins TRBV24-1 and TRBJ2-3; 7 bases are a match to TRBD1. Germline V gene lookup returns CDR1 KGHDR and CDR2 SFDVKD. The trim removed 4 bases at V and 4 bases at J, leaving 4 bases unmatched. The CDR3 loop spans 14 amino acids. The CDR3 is CATSDPGGADTQYF. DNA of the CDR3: TGTGCCACCAGTGACCCAGGGGGAGCAGATACGCAGTATTTT.

The CDR3 reads CASRVTGTTFEQYF. The CDR3 region has the DNA TGTGCCAGCAGGGTTACGGGAACGACGTTCGAGCAGTACTTC. This sequence joins TRBV3-1 and TRBJ2-7; a weak D match, TRBD2 (5 bases). Germline-derived CDR1 and CDR2 are LGHDT and YNNKEL (reference sequence). The CDR3 has 14 amino acids. The ends were cut back, 6 bases at V and 6 bases at J, with 18 bases in the middle.

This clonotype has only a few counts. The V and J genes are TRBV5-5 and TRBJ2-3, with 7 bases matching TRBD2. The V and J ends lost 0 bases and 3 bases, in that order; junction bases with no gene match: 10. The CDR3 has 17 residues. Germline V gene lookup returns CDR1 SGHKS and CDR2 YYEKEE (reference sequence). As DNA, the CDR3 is TGTGCCAGCAGCTTGGAAGGGACTAACGAAGTGACAGATACGCAGTATTTT. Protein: CASSLEGTNEVTDTQYF.

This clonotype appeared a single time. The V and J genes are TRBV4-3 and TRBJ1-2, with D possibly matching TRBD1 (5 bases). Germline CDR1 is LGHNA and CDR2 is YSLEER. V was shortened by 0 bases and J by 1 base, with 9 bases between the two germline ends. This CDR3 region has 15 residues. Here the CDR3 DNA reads TGCGCCAGCAGCCAAGATGACAGCCTTAACTATGGCTACACCTTC. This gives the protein CASSQDDSLNYGYTF.

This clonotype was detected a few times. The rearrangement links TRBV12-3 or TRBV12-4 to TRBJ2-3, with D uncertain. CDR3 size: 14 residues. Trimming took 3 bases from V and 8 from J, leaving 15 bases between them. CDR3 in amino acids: CASSFGPEVGTQYF. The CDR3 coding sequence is TGTGCCAGCAGTTTTGGCCCCGAAGTAGGTACGCAGTATTTT.

The CDR3, as DNA: TGTGCCAGCAGTATACAGGGTAGAGCGACTGAAGCTTTCTTT. As protein: CASSIQGRATEAFF. The genes are TRBV6-2 or TRBV6-3 and TRBJ1-1; the D gene is possibly TRBD1 (6 bases). The germline gives CDR1 MNHEY, CDR2 SVGEGT. The V end was cut by 5 bases, the J end by 5 bases, with 15 bases between. The CDR3 is 14 amino acids.

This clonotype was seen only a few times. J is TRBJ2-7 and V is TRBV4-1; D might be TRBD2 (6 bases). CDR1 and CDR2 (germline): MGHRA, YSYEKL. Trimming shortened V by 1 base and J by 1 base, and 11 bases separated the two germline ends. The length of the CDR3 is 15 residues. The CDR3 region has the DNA TGCGCCAGCAGCCAAGGAGGCGGGATATCCTACGAGCAGTACTTC. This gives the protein CASSQGGGISYEQYF.

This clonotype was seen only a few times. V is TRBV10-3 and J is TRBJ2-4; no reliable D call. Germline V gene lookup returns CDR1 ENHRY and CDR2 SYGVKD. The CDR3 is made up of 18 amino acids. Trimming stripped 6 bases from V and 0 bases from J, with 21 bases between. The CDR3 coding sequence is TGTGCCATCAGCCCGAGTGGCCAGTCCATACTAGCCAAAAACATTCAGTACTTC. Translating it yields CAISPSGQSILAKNIQYF.

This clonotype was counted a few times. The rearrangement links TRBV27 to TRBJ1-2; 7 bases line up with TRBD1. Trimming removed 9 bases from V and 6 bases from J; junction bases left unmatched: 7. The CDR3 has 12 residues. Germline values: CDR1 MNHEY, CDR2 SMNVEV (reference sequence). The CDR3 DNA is TGTGCCAGTATGACAGGGAGTCATGGCTACACCTTC. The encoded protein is CASMTGSHGYTF.

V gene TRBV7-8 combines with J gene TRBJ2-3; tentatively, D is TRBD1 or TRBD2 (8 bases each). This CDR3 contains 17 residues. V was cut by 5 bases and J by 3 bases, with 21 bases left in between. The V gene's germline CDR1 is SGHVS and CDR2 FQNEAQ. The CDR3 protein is CASSLGQGLGVTDTQYF. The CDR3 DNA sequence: TGTGCCAGCAGCCTAGGACAGGGACTAGGAGTAACAGATACGCAGTATTTT.

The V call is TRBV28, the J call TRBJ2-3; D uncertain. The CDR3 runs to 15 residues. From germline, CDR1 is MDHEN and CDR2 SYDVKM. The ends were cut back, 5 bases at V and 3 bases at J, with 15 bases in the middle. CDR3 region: CASSPHTALTDTQYF. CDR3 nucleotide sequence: TGTGCCAGCAGTCCCCACACGGCCCTGACAGATACGCAGTATTTT.

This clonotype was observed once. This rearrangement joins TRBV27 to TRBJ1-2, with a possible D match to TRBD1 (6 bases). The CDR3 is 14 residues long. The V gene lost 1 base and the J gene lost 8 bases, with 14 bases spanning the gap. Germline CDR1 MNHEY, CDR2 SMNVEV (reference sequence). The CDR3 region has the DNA TGTGCCAGCAGTTTATGGGGGGCCTCCGGAGGCTACACCTTC. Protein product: CASSLWGASGGYTF.

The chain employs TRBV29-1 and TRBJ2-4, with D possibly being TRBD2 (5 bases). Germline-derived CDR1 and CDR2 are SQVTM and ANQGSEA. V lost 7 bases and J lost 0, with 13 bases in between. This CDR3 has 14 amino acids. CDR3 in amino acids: CSGTGAGAKNIQYF. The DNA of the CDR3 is TGCAGCGGGACCGGTGCGGGAGCCAAAAACATTCAGTACTTC. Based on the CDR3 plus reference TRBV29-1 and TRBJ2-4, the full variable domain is SAVISQKPSRDICQRGTSLTIQCQVDSQVTMMFWYRQQPGQSLTLIATANQGSEATYESGFVIDKFPISRPNLTFSTLTVSNMSPEDSSIYLCSGTGAGAKNIQYFGAGTRLSVL.

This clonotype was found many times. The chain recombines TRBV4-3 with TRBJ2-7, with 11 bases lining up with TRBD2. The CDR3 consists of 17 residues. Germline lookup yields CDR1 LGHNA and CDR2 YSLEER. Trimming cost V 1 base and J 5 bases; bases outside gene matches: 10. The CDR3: CASSQVSTSGGLHEQYF. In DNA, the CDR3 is TGCGCCAGCAGCCAAGTTTCAACTAGCGGGGGTTTGCACGAGCAGTACTTC.

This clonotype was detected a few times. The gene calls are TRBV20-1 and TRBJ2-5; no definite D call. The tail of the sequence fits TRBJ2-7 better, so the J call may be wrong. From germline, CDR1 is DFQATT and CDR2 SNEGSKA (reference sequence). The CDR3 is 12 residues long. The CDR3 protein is CSARDRVHEQYF. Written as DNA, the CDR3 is TGCAGTGCTAGAGATAGGGTCCACGAGCAGTACTTC.

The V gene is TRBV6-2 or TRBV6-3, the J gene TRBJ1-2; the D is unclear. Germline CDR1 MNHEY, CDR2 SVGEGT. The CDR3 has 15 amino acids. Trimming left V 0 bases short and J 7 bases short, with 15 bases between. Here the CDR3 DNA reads TGTGCCAGCAGTTACTCGACCAGCCAGGCATCTGGCTACACCTTC. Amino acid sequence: CASSYSTSQASGYTF.

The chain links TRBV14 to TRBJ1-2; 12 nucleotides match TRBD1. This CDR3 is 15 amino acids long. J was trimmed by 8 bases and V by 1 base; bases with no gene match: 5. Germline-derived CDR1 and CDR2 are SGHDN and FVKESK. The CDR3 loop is CASSQAGTGGAGYTF. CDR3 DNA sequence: TGTGCCAGCAGCCAAGCGGGGACAGGGGGCGCGGGCTACACCTTC.

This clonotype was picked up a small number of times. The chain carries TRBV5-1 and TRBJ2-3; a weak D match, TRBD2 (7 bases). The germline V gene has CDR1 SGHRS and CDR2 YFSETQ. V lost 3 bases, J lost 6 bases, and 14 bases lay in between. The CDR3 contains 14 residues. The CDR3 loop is CASSWGAGADTQYF. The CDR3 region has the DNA TGCGCCAGCAGCTGGGGGGCGGGAGCGGATACGCAGTATTTT.

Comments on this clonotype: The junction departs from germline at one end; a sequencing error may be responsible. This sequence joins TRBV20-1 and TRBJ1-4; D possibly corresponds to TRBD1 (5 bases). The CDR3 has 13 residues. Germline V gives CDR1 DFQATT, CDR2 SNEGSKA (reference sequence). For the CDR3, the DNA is TGCAGTGCGAGAGGCGGGGGACGTGAAAAACTGTTTTTT. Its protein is CSARGGGREKLFF.

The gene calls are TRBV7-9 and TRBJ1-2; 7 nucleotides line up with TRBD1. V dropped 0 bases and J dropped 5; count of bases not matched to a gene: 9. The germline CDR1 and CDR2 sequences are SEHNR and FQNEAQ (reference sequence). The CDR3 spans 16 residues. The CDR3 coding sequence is TGTGCCAGCAGCTTAGCGGGGGGACAGTCCCATTATGGCTACACCTTC. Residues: CASSLAGGQSHYGYTF.

The CDR3 spells CASSFLAGDTDTQYF. The CDR3 DNA sequence: TGTGCCAGCAGTTTTCTAGCGGGGGACACAGATACGCAGTATTTT. The chain couples TRBV6-2 or TRBV6-3 to TRBJ2-3, with 10 bases matching TRBD2. With 4 bases clipped from V and 2 bases from J, the junction kept 3 bases outside the gene matches. The CDR3 spans 15 residues. Germline values: CDR1 MNHEY, CDR2 SVGEGT.

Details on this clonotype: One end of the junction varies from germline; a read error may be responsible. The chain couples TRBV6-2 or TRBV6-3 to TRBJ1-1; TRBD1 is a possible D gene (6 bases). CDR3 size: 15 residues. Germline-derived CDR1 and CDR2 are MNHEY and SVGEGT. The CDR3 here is CASSPLDRKGTEAFF. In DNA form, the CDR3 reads TGTGCCAGCAGCCCCCTTGACAGGAAGGGCACTGAGGCTTTCTTT.